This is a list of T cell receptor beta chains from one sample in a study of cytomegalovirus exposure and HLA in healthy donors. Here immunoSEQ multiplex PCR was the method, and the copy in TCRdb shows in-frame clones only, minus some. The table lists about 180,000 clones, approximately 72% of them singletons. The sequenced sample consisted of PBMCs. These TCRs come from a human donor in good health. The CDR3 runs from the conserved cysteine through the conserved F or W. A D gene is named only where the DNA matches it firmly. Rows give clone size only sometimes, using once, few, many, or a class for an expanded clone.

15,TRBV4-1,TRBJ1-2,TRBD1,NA,CASSHRQGADYGYTF,TGCGCCAGCAGCCATCGACAGGGGGCGGACTATGGCTACACCTTC
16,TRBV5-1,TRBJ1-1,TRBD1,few,CASSLRQGQGFAEAFF,TGCGCCAGCAGCTTGAGGCAGGGACAGGGGTTCGCTGAAGCTTTCTTT
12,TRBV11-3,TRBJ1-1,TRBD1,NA,CASSAETGEAFF,TGTGCCAGCAGCGCAGAGACAGGGGAAGCTTTCTTT
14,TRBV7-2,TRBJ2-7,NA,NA,CASSYLGAGYEQYF,TGTGCCAGCAGCTACTTGGGGGCAGGTTACGAGCAGTACTTC
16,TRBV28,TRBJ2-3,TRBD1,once,CASSFGRGLGTDTQYF,TGTGCCAGCAGTTTCGGCAGGGGGCTGGGCACAGATACGCAGTATTTT
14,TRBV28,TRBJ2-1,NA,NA,CASSLYGGAYEQFF,TGTGCCAGCAGTTTATATGGGGGGGCATATGAGCAGTTCTTC
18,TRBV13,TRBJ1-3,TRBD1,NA,CASSLMTGRVSSGNTIYF,TGTGCCAGCAGCTTAATGACAGGGCGAGTTTCTTCTGGAAACACCATATATTTT
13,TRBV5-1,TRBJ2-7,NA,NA,CASSLEDNYEQYF,TGCGCCAGCAGCTTGGAGGACAACTACGAGCAGTACTTC
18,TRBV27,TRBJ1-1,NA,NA,CASSLGAVLLNRDQKAFF,TGTGCCAGCAGTTTGGGTGCGGTCCTTTTGAACAGGGACCAGAAAGCTTTCTTT
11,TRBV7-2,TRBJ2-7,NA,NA,CASSFAREQYF,TGTGCCAGCAGCTTCGCGCGCGAGCAGTACTTC
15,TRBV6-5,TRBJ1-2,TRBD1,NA,CASSYSTGGYYGYTF,TGTGCCAGCAGTTACTCGACAGGGGGCTACTATGGCTACACCTTC
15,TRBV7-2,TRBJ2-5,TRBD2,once,CASSLTSGGVETQYF,TGTGCCAGCAGCTTGACTAGCGGGGGAGTGGAGACCCAGTACTTC
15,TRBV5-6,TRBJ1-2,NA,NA,CASSFGPGGYNGYTF,NA
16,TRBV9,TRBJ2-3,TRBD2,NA,CASSARLARRGDTQYF,TGTGCCAGCAGCGCACGACTAGCGAGGCGGGGAGATACGCAGTATTTT
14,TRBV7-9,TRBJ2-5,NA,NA,CASSLWDIAETQYF,TGTGCCAGCAGCTTATGGGACATTGCTGAGACCCAGTACTTC
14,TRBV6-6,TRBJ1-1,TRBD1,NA,CASRPGQMNTEAFF,TGTGCCAGCAGACCGGGACAGATGAACACTGAAGCTTTCTTT
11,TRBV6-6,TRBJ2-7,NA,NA,CAGSKDNEQYF,TGTGCCGGCAGCAAGGACAACGAGCAGTACTTC